The rows below give T cell receptor beta chains drawn from one sample of a study of T-cell memory formation after mild COVID-19. MiXCR, run by TCRdb on the 5' RACE reads, gives a single entry per CDR3 protein. The data contain hundreds of thousands of distinct CDR3 sequences, around 20% of them singletons. The sequencing input was PBMCs or a T cell subset sorted from them (not recorded which). Receptors were obtained from an adult woman who had mild COVID-19 (a few samples of this study predate the infection). Cell type and time point are not known. The CDR3 runs from the conserved cysteine through the conserved F or W. D genes are given only for firm matches. Size is stated for part of the rows, as once, few or many counts, or as a class when the clone is expanded.

d_gene,j_gene,abundance,v_gene,CDR3aa,CDR3nt
-,TRBJ1-2,few,TRBV7-9,CASSPVGANYGYTF,TGTGCCAGCAGCCCCGTCGGGGCTAACTATGGCTACACCTTC
-,TRBJ1-2,few,TRBV9,CASSVVHGSYGYTF,TGTGCCAGCAGCGTAGTACACGGATCCTATGGCTACACCTTC
TRBD1,TRBJ2-5,-,TRBV29-1,CSVEGQGRETQYF,TGCAGCGTTGAGGGACAGGGTCGAGAGACCCAGTACTTC
TRBD1,TRBJ1-2,-,TRBV12-3/TRBV12-4,CASSIAGGQGTYGYTF,TGTGCCAGCAGTATCGCCGGGGGACAGGGGACCTATGGCTACACCTTC
-,TRBJ2-2,-,TRBV12-3/TRBV12-4,CASSLSLGGELFF,TGTGCCAGCAGTTTAAGTCTCGGCGGGGAGCTGTTTTTT
-,TRBJ1-1,-,TRBV29-1,CSVDPGPEAFF,TGCAGCGTTGATCCCGGGCCTGAAGCTTTCTTT
TRBD2,TRBJ2-5,many,TRBV11-2,CASSSVAAGLAGETPYF,TGTGCCAGCAGCTCAGTGGCCGCGGGACTAGCGGGAGAAACCCCCTACTTC
TRBD1,TRBJ2-2,-,TRBV4-2,CASSQESVVVTQGGTGELFF,TGTGCCAGCAGCCAAGAGTCTGTGGTGGTTACACAGGGGGGCACCGGGGAGCTGTTTTTT
-,TRBJ1-1,-,TRBV7-9,CASSLVSYEAFF,TGTGCCAGCAGCTTAGTGTCGTATGAAGCTTTCTTT
TRBD2,TRBJ2-1,-,TRBV9,CASSVALAVYNEQFF,TGTGCCAGCAGCGTAGCGCTAGCGGTGTACAATGAGCAGTTCTTC
-,TRBJ1-5,-,TRBV6-2/TRBV6-3,CASSYSPRRNQPQHF,TGTGCCAGCAGTTACTCGCCCCGCCGCAATCAGCCCCAGCATTTT
-,TRBJ2-4,few,TRBV7-8,CASSLVAGGAKNIQYF,TGTGCCAGCAGCTTAGTTGCAGGAGGAGCCAAAAACATTCAGTACTTC
-,TRBJ2-2,few,TRBV9,CASSLDSGTAFTGELFF,TGTGCCAGCAGCTTAGATTCCGGGACGGCTTTTACCGGGGAGCTGTTTTTT
-,TRBJ2-1,-,TRBV4-1,CASSQPTMNYNEQFF,TGCGCCAGCAGCCAACCCACAATGAACTACAATGAGCAGTTCTTC
-,TRBJ2-7,few,TRBV30,CAGLGIKYEQYF,TGTGCCGGATTGGGCATAAAGTACGAGCAGTACTTC
-,TRBJ2-1,many,TRBV7-9,CASRSNEQFF,TGTGCCAGCAGGAGCAATGAGCAGTTCTTC
-,TRBJ1-1,-,TRBV7-9,CASSLEGAGVNTEAFF,TGTGCCAGCAGCTTAGAGGGTGCAGGGGTGAACACTGAAGCTTTCTTT
TRBD2,TRBJ2-3,few,TRBV7-2,CASSQGASGGGGTDTQYF,TGTGCCAGCAGCCAGGGGGCTAGCGGGGGGGGAGGCACAGATACGCAGTATTTT
-,TRBJ2-3,few,TRBV24-1,CATSGLGGGRTDTQYF,TGTGCCACCAGTGGATTAGGCGGGGGCCGCACAGATACGCAGTATTTT
TRBD2,TRBJ2-7,-,TRBV20-1,CSARSARGGDHEQYF,TGCAGTGCTAGATCGGCGCGGGGGGGCGACCACGAGCAGTACTTC
TRBD1,TRBJ2-1,-,TRBV29-1,CSVDRGLSNEQFF,TGCAGCGTTGACAGGGGGCTGAGCAATGAGCAGTTCTTC
-,TRBJ2-1,many,TRBV19,CASSNGNYNEQFF,TGTGCCAGTAGCAACGGGAATTACAATGAGCAGTTCTTC
-,TRBJ2-1,few,TRBV4-2,CASSLLGADNEQFF,TGTGCCAGCAGCCTACTTGGGGCAGACAATGAGCAGTTCTTC
-,TRBJ2-2,-,TRBV6-1,CASSGGGPGTGELFF,TGTGCCAGCAGTGGGGGGGGGCCGGGCACCGGGGAGCTGTTTTTT
-,TRBJ2-1,-,TRBV12-3/TRBV12-4,CASSLSMDTLYNEQFF,TGTGCCAGCAGTCTATCCATGGACACTCTTTACAATGAGCAGTTCTTC
-,TRBJ2-5,-,TRBV11-3,CASSPVTGWETQYF,TGTGCCAGCAGCCCCGTTACAGGGTGGGAGACCCAGTACTTC
TRBD1,TRBJ2-1,-,TRBV7-3,CASSSDRGGYNEQFF,TGTGCCAGCAGCTCCGACAGGGGAGGCTACAATGAGCAGTTCTTC
TRBD2,TRBJ2-5,-,TRBV7-9,CASSLAGTSGGLETQYF,TGTGCCAGCAGCTTAGCCGGGACTAGCGGGGGGCTGGAGACCCAGTACTTC
TRBD1,TRBJ2-7,-,TRBV6-4,CASSPDRGNYEQYF,TGTGCCAGCAGCCCGGACAGGGGAAACTACGAGCAGTACTTC
-,TRBJ1-1,few,TRBV11-2,CASSPPGFRGRTEAFF,TGTGCCAGCAGCCCCCCAGGGTTTCGTGGTAGGACTGAAGCTTTCTTT
TRBD2,TRBJ2-5,-,TRBV12-3/TRBV12-4,CASRGETSGVSETQYF,TGTGCCAGCAGGGGTGAGACTAGCGGGGTATCGGAGACCCAGTACTTC
-,TRBJ1-4,-,TRBV12-3/TRBV12-4,CASRPGQPNEKLFF,TGTGCCAGCAGGCCAGGACAGCCTAATGAAAAACTGTTTTTT
TRBD1,TRBJ1-2,few,TRBV30,CAWSSPGQANYGYTF,TGTGCCTGGAGTTCTCCGGGACAGGCTAACTATGGCTACACCTTC
-,TRBJ2-7,few,TRBV27,CASSFASGHYEQYF,TGTGCCAGCAGTTTCGCCAGCGGGCACTACGAGCAGTACTTC
TRBD1,TRBJ1-5,-,TRBV15,CATSPDRAYHQPQHF,TGTGCCACCAGCCCGGACAGGGCCTATCATCAGCCCCAGCATTTT
TRBD2,TRBJ2-1,few,TRBV29-1,CSVEVGLAGYNEQFF,TGCAGCGTTGAAGTAGGGCTAGCGGGCTACAATGAGCAGTTCTTC
-,TRBJ2-1,-,TRBV6-5,CASLWGNEQFF,TGTGCCAGCCTTTGGGGCAATGAGCAGTTCTTC
-,TRBJ2-1,few,TRBV5-1,CASSFQGINEQFF,TGCGCCAGCAGCTTCCAGGGGATCAATGAGCAGTTCTTC
TRBD1,TRBJ1-1,-,TRBV20-1,CSARDRDGNTEAFF,TGCAGTGCTAGGGACAGGGACGGGAACACTGAAGCTTTCTTT
-,TRBJ1-3,few,TRBV6-1,CASSEFDNGAGNTIYF,TGTGCCAGCAGTGAATTTGACAATGGGGCTGGAAACACCATATATTTT
TRBD2,TRBJ2-3,few,TRBV20-1,CSARRGSASTDTQYF,TGCAGTGCTAGACGCGGGAGCGCTAGCACAGATACGCAGTATTTT
-,TRBJ2-1,many,TRBV5-1,CASSLDISSYNEQFF,TGCGCCAGCAGCTTGGATATAAGCTCCTACAATGAGCAGTTCTTC
TRBD1,TRBJ1-5,-,TRBV7-8,CASRLQGNQPQHF,TGTGCCAGCAGACTACAGGGGAATCAGCCCCAGCATTTT
TRBD2,TRBJ2-7,-,TRBV6-6,CASRGGGVYEQYF,TGTGCCAGCAGGGGCGGGGGGGTTTACGAGCAGTACTTC
TRBD1,TRBJ2-7,-,TRBV29-1,CSVENGQGLNEQYF,TGCAGCGTTGAAAATGGACAGGGATTAAACGAGCAGTACTTC
TRBD2,TRBJ2-3,many,TRBV7-8,CASSLGLANTDTQYF,TGTGCCAGCAGCTTAGGACTAGCCAACACAGATACGCAGTATTTT
-,TRBJ1-1,few,TRBV3-1,CASSRGGFDTEAFF,TGTGCCAGCAGCCGAGGAGGGTTTGACACTGAAGCTTTCTTT
TRBD1,TRBJ1-4,-,TRBV6-6,CASSGRDRGSEKLFF,TGTGCCAGCAGTGGTCGGGACAGGGGAAGTGAAAAACTGTTTTTT
-,TRBJ2-1,few,TRBV2,CASRAEYNEQFF,TGTGCCAGCAGGGCAGAGTACAATGAGCAGTTCTTC
-,TRBJ2-2,-,TRBV7-9,CASSHPFQGPGELFF,TGTGCCAGCAGCCACCCTTTCCAGGGCCCCGGGGAGCTGTTTTTT
-,TRBJ2-5,many,TRBV9,CASSVGSLQRETQYF,TGTGCCAGCAGCGTAGGTAGCCTCCAAAGGGAGACCCAGTACTTC
-,TRBJ1-1,-,TRBV7-9,CASSFAGGNTEAFF,TGTGCCAGCAGTTTTGCTGGGGGGAACACTGAAGCTTTCTTT
-,TRBJ2-3,-,TRBV11-3,CASRPPDRNTDTQYF,TGTGCCAGCAGACCTCCCGACAGAAACACAGATACGCAGTATTTT
-,TRBJ1-2,few,TRBV9,CASSVAGVQGYTF,TGTGCCAGCAGCGTAGCAGGGGTCCAAGGCTACACCTTC
-,TRBJ2-5,few,TRBV2,CASSVDRRTQYF,TGTGCCAGCAGTGTTGACCGCCGAACCCAGTACTTC
TRBD1,TRBJ2-7,few,TRBV18,CASSPGTGSSHEQYF,TGTGCCAGCTCCCCTGGGACAGGGTCTTCGCACGAGCAGTACTTC
TRBD2,TRBJ2-5,few,TRBV7-9,CASKSGNPRKKTQYF,TGTGCCAGCAAAAGCGGGAACCCAAGGAAGAAGACCCAGTACTTC